What follows are 10 T cell receptor beta chains derived from one specimen sequenced in a study of T cells in Graves' hyperthyroidism and ophthalmopathy. Amplified TCR beta CDR3 regions came from RNA transcripts. The HTBI primer set served for first-round RT-PCR of the TCR CDR3. TCRdb redid the calling of the multiplex PCR reads with MiXCR, one entry per CDR3 protein. The sample shows 500,000 to 550,000 distinct CDR3 sequences, under 25% of them seen only once. The sequenced sample consisted of blood. The receptor set was obtained from a man between 18 and 29 years old with Graves' hyperthyroidism.

Notes on this clonotype: One base away lies a much larger clone, so this may be a sequencing read error. This chain links TRBV20-1 with TRBJ1-1; D is possibly TRBD1 (6 bases). The CDR3 runs to 12 residues. Germline V gene lookup returns CDR1 DFQATT and CDR2 SNEGSKA (reference sequence). V lost 5 bases and J 8 bases, leaving 15 bases between the germline ends. The CDR3 DNA reads as TGCAGTGCTCGACATGAGGGGGTGGAAGCTTTCTTT. Amino acids: CSARHEGVEAFF.

This clonotype occurred a few times. This chain uses TRBV20-1 with TRBJ2-5; 10 bases line up with TRBD2. Germline values: CDR1 DFQATT, CDR2 SNEGSKA (reference sequence). The CDR3 spans 16 residues. Trimming cost V 4 bases and J 3 bases; bases outside gene matches: 11. The DNA for the CDR3 is TGCAGTGCTAAGGATCTTAGCGGGGGGCCTAAAGAGACCCAGTACTTC. This sequence encodes CSAKDLSGGPKETQYF.

This clonotype was seen a few times. The chain joins TRBV12-3 or TRBV12-4 to TRBJ2-7, with 8 bases lining up with TRBD1. V shed 7 bases and J 5 bases; nucleotides not matched to a gene: 7. This CDR3 has 13 amino acids. The CDR3 protein is CASTPRQGNEQYF. DNA for the CDR3: TGTGCCAGCACCCCCCGACAGGGGAACGAGCAGTACTTC.

The V and J genes are TRBV28 and TRBJ2-2, with 7 bases aligning to TRBD2. Germline V lookup: CDR1 MDHEN, CDR2 SYDVKM. V lost 3 bases, J lost 4 bases, and 8 bases stayed unmatched. This CDR3 is built from 16 residues. The CDR3 nucleotides read TGTGCCAGCAGTTTGTGGGGGGGGGATTCCACCGGGGAGCTGTTTTTT. The encoded protein is CASSLWGGDSTGELFF.

This clonotype has a count of ten or more. The gene calls are TRBV6-5 and TRBJ1-5; D is ambiguous. CDR1 MNHEY and CDR2 SVGAGI come from the germline V gene. The CDR3 is 14 residues long. Trimming took 2 bases from V and 4 from J, leaving 9 bases between them. The CDR3 coding sequence is TGTGCCAGCAGTTACACCTCAAAAAATCAGCCCCAGCATTTT. It encodes CASSYTSKNQPQHF.

This rearrangement joins TRBV12-3 or TRBV12-4 to TRBJ2-2; D is unclear. The CDR3 is 14 amino acids. Trimming removed 6 bases at V and 1 base at J, with 9 bases between. CDR3: CASRLLGNTGELFF. CDR3 DNA sequence: TGTGCCAGCAGGCTTCTAGGGAACACCGGGGAGCTGTTTTTT.

This clonotype was observed many times. The chain couples TRBV12-3 or TRBV12-4 to TRBJ1-2; D remains unclear. Between the trimmed V and J ends, which lost 3 bases and 6 bases, there was a span of 11 bases. The CDR3 contains 13 residues. In DNA, the CDR3 is TGTGCCAGCAGTTTCGGTCGGGCAGATGGCTACACCTTC. This gives the protein CASSFGRADGYTF.

The V call is TRBV11-3, the J call TRBJ2-5; 7 positions match TRBD2. This CDR3 spans 18 amino acids. Germline V gene data show CDR1 as SGHNT and CDR2 as YENEEA. V lost 0 bases and J lost 0; bases outside the gene matches: 10. The CDR3 here is CASSLDWERDHYQETQYF. The CDR3 DNA sequence: TGTGCCAGCAGCTTAGATTGGGAGCGGGACCATTACCAAGAGACCCAGTACTTC.

This clonotype was seen at least ten times. The V gene is TRBV2, the J gene TRBJ2-5; TRBD1 aligns across 8 bases. The CDR3 is made up of 14 amino acids. Germline assignment: CDR1 SNHLY and CDR2 FYNNEI. Losses at the gene ends were 4 bases for V and 7 bases for J; bases not matched to a gene: 8. The CDR3 region has the DNA TGTGCCAGCAGTGCCGGACAGGGTGCTGCGACCCAGTACTTC. Translated, it gives CASSAGQGAATQYF.

CDR3 nucleotides: TGTGCCACCAGGAAAACTAGTTACCACGAGCAGTACTTC. Its protein is CATRKTSYHEQYF. This chain uses TRBV12-3 or TRBV12-4 with TRBJ2-7; TRBD2 is a possible D gene (5 bases). Trimming took off 10 bases at V and 5 bases at J, with 18 bases between the two ends. The CDR3 sequence is 13 residues long.